This is a list of T cell receptor beta chains from one sample in a study of blood T cells in healthy people across ages. TCRdb independently ran MiXCR on the 5' RACE reads; one entry per CDR3 protein. The sample contains almost 1 million distinct CDR3 sequences, just over 50% of which appear only once. Sequencing used blood. The source is a woman aged 55-69 years in good health. CDR3s include the opening cysteine and the closing phenylalanine or tryptophan.

V: TRBV20-1
CDR3: CSAPLGGSPAYNEQFF

V: TRBV20-1
CDR3: CSARGPTNYGYTF

V: TRBV6-6
CDR3: CASSGPMGANVLTF

V: TRBV5-1
CDR3: CASSTEGYHEQFF

V: TRBV11-1
CDR3: CASSPRADYEQYF

V: TRBV6-6
CDR3: CASSYHGTEKETQYF

V: TRBV10-3
CDR3: CAISLRGYEQFF

V: TRBV3-1
CDR3: CASSLPIGETWSSYEQYF

V: TRBV18
CDR3: CASSPPLAGGYEQYF

V: TRBV7-9
CDR3: CASSQTNTDTQYF

V: TRBV29-1
CDR3: CSVRDRAEETQYF

V: TRBV7-3
CDR3: CASSPGHFGELFF

V: TRBV20-1
CDR3: CSARDPTRDNNSPLHF

V: TRBV7-3
CDR3: CASSLQGISFDGSYEQYF

V: TRBV27
CDR3: CASSRGGGEQFF

V: TRBV20-1
CDR3: CSAPPRQGVTEAFF

V: TRBV6-9
CDR3: CASRQIRENNEQFF

V: TRBV6-5
CDR3: CASSYSGGLPSYNEQFF

V: TRBV6-5
CDR3: CAIGQGLYGYTF

V: TRBV29-1
CDR3: CSVEDLNIRAVNTEAFF